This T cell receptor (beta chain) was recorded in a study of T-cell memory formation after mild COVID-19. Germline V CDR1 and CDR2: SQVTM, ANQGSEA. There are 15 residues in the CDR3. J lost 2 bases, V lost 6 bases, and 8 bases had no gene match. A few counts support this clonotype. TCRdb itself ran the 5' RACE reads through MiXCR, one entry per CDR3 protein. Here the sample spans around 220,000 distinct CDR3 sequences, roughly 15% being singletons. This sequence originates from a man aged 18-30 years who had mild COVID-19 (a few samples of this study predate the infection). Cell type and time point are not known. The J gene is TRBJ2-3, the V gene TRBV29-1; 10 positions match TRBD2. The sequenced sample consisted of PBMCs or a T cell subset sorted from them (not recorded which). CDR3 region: CSVSSGGTLTDTQYF. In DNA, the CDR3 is TGCAGCGTCAGTAGCGGGGGGACGCTCACAGATACGCAGTATTTT.